A single sample is the source of the 21 T cell receptor beta chains below, sequenced in a study of cytomegalovirus exposure and HLA in healthy donors. This table comes from immunoSEQ multiplex PCR, and its TCRdb copy is limited to in-frame clones, with some not included. Among a few hundred thousand clones listed, roughly 89% were seen once. Sequenced sample: PBMCs. The receptors were gathered from a woman aged 18-30 years in good health and CMV-seronegative.

The gene calls are TRBV11-2 and TRBJ2-7, with 9 bases lining up with TRBD1. Germline V gene sequence: CDR1 SGHAT, CDR2 FQNNGV. The CDR3 runs 16 residues. V was pared by 1 base and J by 1 base, with 5 bases of the junction left unmatched. Here the CDR3 reads CASSLGVGQGSYEQYV. The CDR3 DNA reads TGTGCCAGCAGCTTAGGGGTTGGACAGGGGTCCTACGAGCAGTACGTC.

The V gene is TRBV6-6, the J gene TRBJ1-5; maybe TRBD1 (6 bases). V was shortened by 2 bases and J by 14 bases, with 19 bases between the two germline ends. The CDR3 has 14 residues. Germline V gene lookup returns CDR1 MNHNY and CDR2 SVGAGI (reference sequence). CDR3 amino acids: CASSYLITGRPEHF. The CDR3 DNA reads as TGTGCCAGCAGTTACCTGATAACAGGGCGGCCAGAGCATTTT.

This clone came up once. The gene calls are TRBV13 and TRBJ1-1; perhaps TRBD1 as D (5 bases). The CDR3 has 14 amino acids. Germline CDR1 reads PRHDT; CDR2 reads FYEKMQ (reference sequence). The V end was cut by 5 bases, the J end by 6 bases, with 16 bases between. The CDR3 nucleotides read TGTGCCAGCAGCGTGGGCCCAGGGCATCCTGAAGCTTTCTTT. Translating it yields CASSVGPGHPEAFF.

The V and J genes are TRBV4-3 and TRBJ2-5, with TRBD2 matching 8 bases. With V trimmed by 0 bases and J by 5 bases, 14 bases remained unmatched. CDR1 LGHNA and CDR2 YSLEER come from the germline V gene. The CDR3 covers 18 residues. The CDR3 DNA reads as TGCGCCAGCAGCCAAGATTCTTCGCGGGGGGCCCGACGGGAGACCCAGTACTTC. Protein sequence: CASSQDSSRGARRETQYF.

J is TRBJ1-1 and V is TRBV19; D uncertain. Trimming removed 2 bases at V and 11 bases at J, with 9 bases between. The CDR3 has 11 residues. Germline V gives CDR1 LNHDA, CDR2 SQIVND (reference sequence). CDR3 protein: CASSIPAEAFF. In DNA, the CDR3 is TGTGCCAGTAGTATACCAGCGGAGGCTTTCTTT.

The chain couples TRBV4-1 to TRBJ1-6, with TRBD1 identical over 8 bases. With V trimmed by 4 bases and J by 5 bases, 7 bases remained unmatched. This CDR3 is built from 16 residues. Germline V gene data show CDR1 as MGHRA and CDR2 as YSYEKL. The CDR3 is CASSLRTGLDNSPLHF. The CDR3 nucleotides are TGCGCCAGCAGCCTACGGACAGGGTTGGATAATTCACCCCTCCACTTT.

This chain connects TRBV14 to TRBJ1-4; tentatively, D is TRBD1 (5 bases). The CDR3 has 15 amino acids. CDR1 SGHDN and CDR2 FVKESK come from the germline V gene. Trimming took off 3 bases at V and 7 bases at J, with 15 bases between the two ends. The CDR3 reads CASSHLSGSGEKLFF. The CDR3 coding sequence is TGTGCCAGCAGCCACCTCTCAGGGTCGGGTGAAAAACTGTTTTTT.

This rearrangement joins TRBV10-3 to TRBJ2-1; no definite D call. Germline V CDR1 and CDR2: ENHRY, SYGVKD. The CDR3 is made up of 12 amino acids. V shed 6 bases and J shed 3 bases, with 6 bases lying between them. The CDR3 is CAIRSHYNEQFF. The CDR3 nucleotides are TGTGCCATCAGATCCCACTACAATGAGCAGTTCTTC.

V and J are TRBV20-1 and TRBJ1-2; D is uncertain. Trimming stripped 4 bases from V and 5 bases from J, with 2 bases between. The CDR3 consists of 9 residues. The germline V gene has CDR1 DFQATT and CDR2 SNEGSKA (reference sequence). In DNA form, the CDR3 reads TGCAGTGCTATATATGGCTACACCTTC. This gives the protein CSAIYGYTF.

As for this clone: With a much larger clone just one base away, this may be a read error. The chain combines TRBV13 with TRBJ2-6, with a tentative D call TRBD1 (6 bases). Trimming removed 5 bases at V and 0 bases at J, with 8 bases between. Per the germline V gene, CDR1 is PRHDT and CDR2 is FYEKMQ (reference sequence). The CDR3 has 15 amino acids. The CDR3 nucleotides are TGTGCCAGCAGCACACAGGGCTCTGGGGCCAACGTCCTGACTTTC. Translating gives CASSTQGSGANVLTF.

V gene TRBV7-2 combines with J gene TRBJ1-1, with 7 bases fitting TRBD1. This CDR3 contains 16 residues. Germline V lookup: CDR1 SGHTA, CDR2 FQGNSA. Losses at the gene ends were 5 bases for V and 2 bases for J; bases not matched to a gene: 11. The DNA for the CDR3 is TGTGCCAGCAGCCCCCGGAACAGGGGCTATAACACTGAAGCTTTCTTT. Residues: CASSPRNRGYNTEAFF. Full variable domain (outside the CDR3, taken from reference TRBV7-2 and TRBJ1-1): GAGVSQSPSNKVTEKGKDVELRCDPISGHTALYWYRQSLGQGLEFLIYFQGNSAPDKSGLPSDRFSAERTGGSVSTLTIQRTQQEDSAVYLCASSPRNRGYNTEAFFGQGTRLTVV.

The rearrangement uses TRBV7-2 and TRBJ2-1; D gene ambiguous. The length of the CDR3 is 15 residues. Germline assignment: CDR1 SGHTA and CDR2 FQGNSA. With 4 bases removed from V and 5 bases from J, the gap between germline ends came to 15 bases. This chain's CDR3 is CASSSVLGTHNEQFF. The DNA of the CDR3 is TGTGCCAGCAGCTCCGTTCTGGGCACGCACAATGAGCAGTTCTTC.

This chain links TRBV7-6 with TRBJ2-3; TRBD1 aligns across 11 bases. CDR3 length: 14 residues. CDR1 is SGHVS, CDR2 FNYEAQ, per germline. Germline trimming cut 7 bases from V and 5 bases from J; bases unmatched to any gene: 5. CDR3 amino acids: CASNGQGAKDTQYF. The CDR3 nucleotides read TGTGCCAGCAACGGACAGGGGGCCAAAGATACGCAGTATTTT.

The chain couples TRBV7-8 to TRBJ2-3; TRBD2 agrees at 12 bases. The germline V gene encodes CDR1 SGHVS and CDR2 FQNEAQ. Trimming took 1 base from V and 2 from J; bases not matched to a gene: 13. CDR3 size: 20 residues. CDR3 in DNA: TGTGCCAGCAGCTTAGGCGTCCTAGCGGGGGGGCCGGTAGTCACAGATACGCAGTATTTT. Translated: CASSLGVLAGGPVVTDTQYF.

Here the CDR3 reads CASSSTGGRQPQHF. Written as DNA, the CDR3 is TGTGCCAGCAGTTCGACAGGGGGACGTCAGCCCCAGCATTTT. The chain combines TRBV2 with TRBJ1-5; 9 nucleotides line up with TRBD1. V lost 5 bases and J lost 6; bases outside the gene matches: 5. Per the germline V gene, CDR1 is SNHLY and CDR2 is FYNNEI. The CDR3 runs to 14 residues. The full variable domain, rest sourced from reference TRBV2 and TRBJ1-5, is EPEVTQTPSHQVTQMGQEVILRCVPISNHLYFYWYRQILGQKVEFLVSFYNNEISEKSEIFDDQFSVERPDGSNFTLKIRSTKLEDSAMYFCASSSTGGRQPQHFGDGTRLSIL.

V gene TRBV27 combines with J gene TRBJ1-2; tentative D call: TRBD1 (6 bases). Deletions cut 3 bases from V and 6 bases from J, with 11 bases between. The CDR3 is 13 amino acids. CDR1 is MNHEY and CDR2 is SMNVEV in the germline V gene (reference sequence). CDR3 sequence: CASSFQGLHGYTF. The CDR3 DNA follows: TGTGCCAGCAGTTTTCAGGGGCTTCATGGCTACACCTTC.

V usage is TRBV7-6 and J usage is TRBJ2-7, with D tentatively TRBD1 (5 bases). Trimming took 2 bases from V and 6 from J, leaving 5 bases between them. This CDR3 is 11 amino acids long. From germline, CDR1 is SGHVS and CDR2 FNYEAQ. The CDR3 sequence is CASSLRGEQYF. CDR3 in DNA: TGTGCCAGCAGCTTAAGGGGCGAGCAGTACTTC.

This clone was seen only once. The chain uses TRBV28 and TRBJ2-1; tentatively, D is TRBD2 (5 bases). The germline V gene encodes CDR1 MDHEN and CDR2 SYDVKM. The germline V and J ends were trimmed by 8 bases and 4 bases, with 15 bases remaining between them. There are 14 residues in the CDR3. CDR3 in amino acids: CASRERSVYNEQFF. CDR3 nucleotide sequence: TGTGCCAGCCGAGAGCGGTCTGTTTACAATGAGCAGTTCTTC.

V is TRBV2 and J is TRBJ2-7; perhaps TRBD2 as D (6 bases). V shed 7 bases and J shed 5 bases, with 15 bases lying between them. Germline assignment: CDR1 SNHLY and CDR2 FYNNEI. The CDR3 contains 13 residues. Written as DNA, the CDR3 is TGTGCCAGCACTTTTGGGGGGTGGAACGAGCAGTACTTC. Encoded protein: CASTFGGWNEQYF.

This chain uses TRBV5-6 with TRBJ1-1; D ambiguous. This CDR3 region has 14 residues. Germline CDR1 SGHDT, CDR2 YYEEEE. Trimming removed 4 bases at V and 4 bases at J, with 14 bases between. This CDR3 is CASSIDGRSTEAFF. The CDR3 nucleotides are TGTGCCAGCAGCATTGACGGTAGGAGCACTGAAGCTTTCTTT.

The genes are TRBV27 and TRBJ1-6; D not resolved. Germline CDR1 MNHEY, CDR2 SMNVEV (reference sequence). The CDR3 totals 15 residues. V lost 2 bases and J lost 5, with 10 bases in between. The CDR3 reads CASSLLEGHNSPLHF. Written as DNA, the CDR3 is TGTGCCAGCAGTTTACTTGAGGGTCATAATTCACCCCTCCACTTT.